The rows below give T cell receptor beta chains drawn from one sample of a study of OX40 agonist ivuxolimab in advanced cancers. This table comes from immunoSEQ multiplex PCR, and its TCRdb copy is limited to in-frame clones, with some not included. The sample carries around 97,000 clones, 70% to 85% recorded once. Sequenced here: CD4+ or CD8+ T cells sorted from blood, sampled in a trial of the OX40 agonist ivuxolimab. These TCRs come from an adult with an advanced solid tumor such as melanoma, head and neck, liver or kidney cancer. Each CDR3 is given with its conserved first and last residue. The D gene is left open where the match is weak. Expanded clones are given a class, and other clones once, few, many or no size at all.

J gene	clone size	D gene	CDR3 length	V gene	CDR3 DNA	CDR3 protein
TRBJ2-7	few	NA	14	TRBV9	TGTGCCAGCAGCGAGGCCCCGGGGTCCTACGAGCAGTACTTC	CASSEAPGSYEQYF
TRBJ1-3	NA	NA	16	TRBV18	TGTGCCAGCTCATTGGAGTGGGGAAATGGCGGAAACACCATATATTTT	CASSLEWGNGGNTIYF
TRBJ1-6	NA	TRBD1	15	TRBV27	TGTGCCAGCAACAAAGCGGGACAGGGAAATTCACCCCTCCACTTT	CASNKAGQGNSPLHF
TRBJ2-1	NA	NA	15	TRBV18	TGTGCCAGCTCACCCCGGACAGTTTCCTACAATGAGCAGTTCTTC	CASSPRTVSYNEQFF
TRBJ2-3	NA	NA	16	TRBV15	TGTGCCACCAGCAGAGCTGGCGGGACGCTATCAGATACGCAGTATTTT	CATSRAGGTLSDTQYF
TRBJ1-2	NA	NA	15	TRBV6-5	TGTGCCAGCCAGGCCCGGACAGTCGCTAACTATGGCTACACCTTC	CASQARTVANYGYTF
TRBJ2-2	NA	TRBD1	17	TRBV11-2	TGTGCCAGCAGCTTAGGGGGGACAGGGGAAAGAACCGGGGAGCTGTTTTTT	CASSLGGTGERTGELFF
TRBJ2-2	NA	NA	14	TRBV10-3	TGTGCCATCAGTGGGACTACTTACACCGGGGAGCTGTTTTTT	CAISGTTYTGELFF
TRBJ2-1	NA	NA	12	TRBV7-9	TGTGCCAGCAGCTTATCAGGGAGTGAGCAGTTCTTC	CASSLSGSEQFF
TRBJ2-1	NA	TRBD2	15	TRBV19	TGTGCCAGTAGTCACGGACTAGCGCAGATAGATGAGCAGTTCTTC	CASSHGLAQIDEQFF
TRBJ1-1	NA	TRBD1	17	TRBV5-1	TGCGCCAGCAGCTTGGTGGGACAGGGGCTACAGGACACTGAAGCTTTCTTT	CASSLVGQGLQDTEAFF
TRBJ2-2	few	TRBD1	16	TRBV6-1	TGTGCCAGCAGTGCCCTAGACAGGGTAACGGCCGGGGAGCTGTTTTTT	CASSALDRVTAGELFF
TRBJ2-1	many	TRBD1	16	TRBV27	TGTGCCAGCAGTCCCCTGGACAGGACCTTCGACAATGAGCAGTTCTTC	CASSPLDRTFDNEQFF
TRBJ1-2	NA	NA	13	TRBV4-3	TGCGCCAGCAGCGCTCAGGGTGGGCATGGCTACACCTTC	CASSAQGGHGYTF
TRBJ1-1	NA	NA	13	TRBV2	TGTGCCGGGAGGGTCAGCATGAACACTGAAGCTTTCTTT	CAGRVSMNTEAFF
TRBJ2-1	NA	TRBD1	16	TRBV18	TGTGCCAGCTCACCACCGGGGACAGGGGGCAGGGGTGAGCAGTTCTTC	CASSPPGTGGRGEQFF
TRBJ2-7	NA	NA	14	TRBV9	TGTGCCAGCAGCGCCCGCGGGGAAGGCTACGAGCAGTACTTC	CASSARGEGYEQYF
TRBJ2-3	NA	TRBD1	16	TRBV6-6	TGTGCCAGCAGTTACTCGACTCGACAGGGCAAAAATACGCAGTATTTT	CASSYSTRQGKNTQYF
TRBJ2-3	NA	TRBD2	17	TRBV11-2	TGTGCCAGCAGCTTATGGCTAGCGGGGACGGTTTCAGATACGCAGTATTTT	CASSLWLAGTVSDTQYF
TRBJ2-3	NA	TRBD2	16	TRBV11-3	TGTGCCAGCAGCTTAAGAGCGGGGGGGCTGACAGATACGCAGTATTTT	CASSLRAGGLTDTQYF
TRBJ1-2	NA	TRBD1	16	TRBV7-8	TGTGCCAGCAGCTTATTGGGGACAGAAGCCATCTATGGCTACACCTTC	CASSLLGTEAIYGYTF
TRBJ2-7	NA	TRBD2	13	TRBV4-2	TGTGCCAGCAGCCACGCGGGAGCCCACGAGCAGTACTTC	CASSHAGAHEQYF
TRBJ1-2	NA	NA	12	TRBV29-1	TGCAGCGTTGAATGGGGGACGGATGGCTACACCTTC	CSVEWGTDGYTF
TRBJ2-5	NA	TRBD1	18	TRBV15	TGTGCCACCAGCAGAGAACTTCAGGGGGCGCCCAGCCAAGAGACCCAGTACTTC	CATSRELQGAPSQETQYF
TRBJ1-5	NA	NA	13	TRBV27	TGTGCCAGCAGTTTTTGGGGAGGGCAGCCCCAGCATTTT	CASSFWGGQPQHF
TRBJ2-2	NA	NA	15	TRBV5-1	TGCGCCAGCAGCTTGGCTAGCGTCTTCCCCGGGGAGCTGTTTTTT	CASSLASVFPGELFF
TRBJ2-6	NA	NA	13	TRBV19	TGTGCCAGTAAGTTAGATGGGGCCAACGTCCTGACTTTC	CASKLDGANVLTF
TRBJ1-5	NA	NA	12	TRBV2	TGTGCCAGCAGTGGCAGTCGACAGCCCCAGCATTTT	CASSGSRQPQHF
TRBJ1-3	NA	NA	16	TRBV5-1	TGCGCCAGCAGCTTGGCCTGGGGATCCTCTGGAAACACCATATATTTT	CASSLAWGSSGNTIYF
TRBJ1-4	few	NA	17	TRBV7-2	TGTGCCAGCAGCTTTAGCCCGCAAAGGCTCCCGAATGAAAAACTGTTTTTT	CASSFSPQRLPNEKLFF
TRBJ2-2	NA	NA	18	TRBV6-4	TGTGCCAGCAGTTCCCGGGCCCTACAGGGAACGAACACCGGGGAGCTGTTTTTT	CASSSRALQGTNTGELFF
TRBJ1-1	NA	NA	13	TRBV7-9	TGTGCCAGCAGCTTATTTGTGGGGTCTGAAGCTTTCTTT	CASSLFVGSEAFF
TRBJ1-1	NA	TRBD1	16	TRBV9	TGTGCCAGACCCTCCGGGACAGGGGGACGGGGCACTGAAGCTTTCTTT	CARPSGTGGRGTEAFF
TRBJ2-7	once	NA	16	TRBV11-2	TGTGCCAGCAGCTTAGGTTGGATTGAGGGTTCCTACGAGCAGTACTTC	CASSLGWIEGSYEQYF
TRBJ1-5	many	TRBD1	15	TRBV19	TGTGCCAGTAGTATGGGACAGTACGTGTATCAGCCCCAGCATTTT	CASSMGQYVYQPQHF
TRBJ1-2	few	NA	13	TRBV7-2	TGTGCCAGCAGCGAGCCTGCCCAGGGTGGCTACACCTTC	CASSEPAQGGYTF
TRBJ1-1	NA	NA	14	TRBV5-1	TGCGCCAGCAGCTTGGTGGGACAAAACGCTGAAGCTTTCTTT	CASSLVGQNAEAFF
TRBJ1-5	once	NA	18	TRBV7-8	TGTGCCAGCAGCGTGGAAGGGGATCGCCCTTATAGCAATCAGCCCCAGCATTTT	CASSVEGDRPYSNQPQHF
TRBJ2-2	NA	NA	15	TRBV7-3	TGTGCCAGCAGCTTCGGAACACCCAACACCGGGGAGCTGTTTTTT	CASSFGTPNTGELFF
TRBJ1-1	NA	NA	13	TRBV6-1	TGTGCCAGCAGTGTGGGGATGAACACTGAAGCTTTCTTT	CASSVGMNTEAFF
TRBJ1-1	NA	NA	14	TRBV5-4	TGTGCCAGCAGCTTCTACTCAGGGTCTTCTGAAGCTTTCTTT	CASSFYSGSSEAFF